The rows below give T cell receptor beta chains drawn from one sample of a study of blood T cells in healthy people across ages. From the 5' RACE reads, TCRdb called clonotypes with MiXCR, one entry per CDR3 protein. The sample records some 900,000 distinct CDR3 sequences, roughly 50% being singletons. The sample taken for sequencing was blood. These receptors were obtained from a man aged 25 to 45 in good health. The CDR3 runs from the conserved cysteine through the conserved F or W. The D gene is left open where the match is weak. Clone sizes are given selectively: once, few, many, or a class where the clone is expanded.

CASSRTDDYGYTF,TGTGCCAGCAGTCGGACAGATGACTATGGCTACACCTTC,TRBV12-3/TRBV12-4,NA,NA,TRBJ1-2,13
CASSLEDRGYYEQYF,TGCGCCAGCAGCTTGGAAGACAGGGGGTACTACGAGCAGTACTTC,TRBV5-1,TRBD1,many,TRBJ2-7,15
CASSFGGPASYEQYF,TGTGCCAGCAGTTTCGGGGGACCCGCCTCCTACGAGCAGTACTTC,TRBV12-3/TRBV12-4,NA,NA,TRBJ2-7,15
CASSLLTGASSNSPLHF,TGTGCCAGCAGTTTATTGACAGGGGCATCCTCTAATTCACCCCTCCACTTT,TRBV27,TRBD1,NA,TRBJ1-6,17
CASSVGDRGSVGTQYF,TGTGCCAGCAGCGTAGGGGACAGGGGGTCTGTCGGTACGCAGTATTTT,TRBV9,TRBD1,few,TRBJ2-3,16
CASSSEDRGLDEQFF,TGTGCCAGCAGCTCCGAGGACAGGGGGTTGGATGAGCAGTTCTTC,TRBV11-2,TRBD1,NA,TRBJ2-1,15
CASRLTGGNEQFF,TGTGCCAGCAGACTGACAGGAGGCAATGAGCAGTTCTTC,TRBV7-9,NA,few,TRBJ2-1,13
CASIQGGGGPYEQYF,TGTGCCAGCATCCAAGGGGGGGGCGGACCCTACGAGCAGTACTTC,TRBV12-3/TRBV12-4,NA,NA,TRBJ2-7,15
CASSRSTSRATQYF,TGTGCCAGCAGCCGGTCCACTAGCAGGGCTACGCAGTATTTT,TRBV28,NA,NA,TRBJ2-3,14
CASGTPGLDTQYF,TGTGCCAGCGGCACCCCAGGGTTGGATACGCAGTATTTT,TRBV7-2,NA,few,TRBJ2-3,13
CRSYEQYF,TGCAGGTCCTACGAGCAGTACTTC,TRBV29-1,NA,NA,TRBJ2-7,8
CASSQGTEGSSYNEQFF,TGCGCCAGCAGCCAAGGAACGGAAGGGAGCTCCTACAATGAGCAGTTCTTC,TRBV4-1,NA,NA,TRBJ2-1,17
CASSLGGAGGPYEQFF,TGTGCCAGCAGCTTAGGTGGGGCGGGGGGCCCTTATGAGCAGTTCTTC,TRBV7-2,TRBD2,NA,TRBJ2-1,16
CASGQLTDTQYF,TGTGCCTCGGGACAGCTCACAGATACGCAGTATTTT,TRBV12-3/TRBV12-4,TRBD1,many,TRBJ2-3,12
CASSAGDSTDTQYF,TGTGCCAGCAGCGCAGGGGATAGCACAGATACGCAGTATTTT,TRBV12-3/TRBV12-4,NA,NA,TRBJ2-3,14
CSARGAIYNEQYF,TGCAGTGCTAGGGGGGCCATCTACAATGAGCAGTACTTC,TRBV20-1,NA,NA,TRBJ2-7,13
CAISRDLTGELFF,TGTGCCATCAGCCGGGACTTGACCGGGGAGCTGTTTTTT,TRBV10-3,NA,NA,TRBJ2-2,13
CASSLAQGSHEQYF,TGCGCCAGCAGCTTGGCGCAGGGTTCCCACGAGCAGTACTTC,TRBV5-1,NA,NA,TRBJ2-7,14
CASSPRLVDEQYF,TGTGCCAGCAGCCCCCGCCTAGTCGACGAGCAGTACTTC,TRBV28,NA,NA,TRBJ2-7,13
CASSQEQGGFRLNTEAFF,TGTGCCAGCAGCCAAGAGCAGGGCGGCTTTAGATTGAACACTGAAGCTTTCTTT,TRBV3-1,NA,NA,TRBJ1-1,18
CASNSLRDYEQYF,TGTGCCAGCAACAGCCTCCGGGACTACGAGCAGTACTTC,TRBV6-1,NA,NA,TRBJ2-7,13
CATSSGQGEYNERYF,TGTGCCACCAGTTCCGGACAGGGCGAATACAATGAGCGGTACTTC,TRBV6-2/TRBV6-3,TRBD1,NA,TRBJ2-1,15
CSARAIDNYEQYF,TGCAGTGCTAGAGCGATAGACAATTACGAGCAGTACTTC,TRBV20-1,NA,few,TRBJ2-7,13
CASSSRQGADNEQFF,TGTGCCAGCAGCTCCCGACAGGGGGCCGACAATGAGCAGTTCTTC,TRBV7-9,TRBD1,NA,TRBJ2-1,15
CASSQGPSGGRQETQYF,TGTGCCAGCAGCCAAGGACCTAGCGGGGGTCGACAAGAGACCCAGTACTTC,TRBV3-1,TRBD2,NA,TRBJ2-5,17
CASSMQGQGVYEQYF,TGTGCCAGCAGCATGCAGGGACAGGGGGTTTACGAGCAGTACTTC,TRBV6-1,TRBD1,NA,TRBJ2-7,15
CASSSTLGRPYNEQFF,TGTGCCAGCAGTTCCACCTTGGGGCGCCCTTACAATGAGCAGTTCTTC,TRBV28,NA,NA,TRBJ2-1,16
CASSADGDYGYTF,TGTGCCAGCAGTGCCGACGGGGACTATGGCTATACCTTC,TRBV27,NA,NA,TRBJ1-2,13
CSDVVQETQYF,TGCAGTGATGTGGTACAAGAGACCCAGTACTTC,TRBV20-1,NA,few,TRBJ2-5,11
CASSQAWSNTDTRYF,TGCGCCAGCAGCCAGGCATGGTCTAACACAGATACGCGGTATTTT,TRBV4-1,NA,NA,TRBJ2-3,15
CASSIKYEQYF,TGTGCCAGCAGTATTAAATACGAGCAGTACTTC,TRBV12-3/TRBV12-4,NA,NA,TRBJ2-7,11
CASSRLAGGQETQYF,TGTGCCAGCAGTCGACTAGCGGGGGGCCAAGAGACCCAGTACTTC,TRBV12-3/TRBV12-4,TRBD2,few,TRBJ2-5,15
CASSSLVYEQFF,TGTGCCAGCAGCTCCCTGGTTTATGAGCAGTTCTTC,TRBV2,NA,few,TRBJ2-1,12
CACRDTGLTDTQYF,TGCGCCTGCCGGGACACCGGATTGACAGATACGCAGTATTTT,TRBV5-1,NA,few,TRBJ2-3,14
CASSGEGGRANYGYTF,TGTGCCAGCAGTGGGGAGGGGGGGAGAGCTAACTATGGCTACACCTTC,TRBV12-3/TRBV12-4,NA,few,TRBJ1-2,16
CASSPQAYSPHEQYF,TGTGCCAGCAGCCCCCAGGCCTATTCCCCCCACGAGCAGTACTTC,TRBV9,NA,NA,TRBJ2-7,15
CASSGENEGKLFF,TGTGCCAGCAGCGGGGAAAACGAGGGAAAACTGTTTTTT,TRBV28,NA,few,TRBJ1-4,13
CSARARGKRSTDTQYF,TGCAGTGCTAGAGCCAGGGGGAAGCGGTCCACAGATACGCAGTATTTT,TRBV20-1,TRBD1,NA,TRBJ2-3,16
CSARDYRQGAYEQYF,TGCAGTGCTAGAGATTATAGGCAGGGGGCTTACGAGCAGTACTTC,TRBV20-1,TRBD1,few,TRBJ2-7,15
CSAGTWDTEAFF,TGCAGCGCCGGGACATGGGACACTGAAGCTTTCTTT,TRBV29-1,NA,once,TRBJ1-1,12
CASSQGLDSGRFF,TGTGCCAGCAGCCAAGGGTTGGACTCTGGCCGGTTCTTC,TRBV3-1,NA,NA,TRBJ2-1,13
CLPRLVSYEQYF,TGCCTTCCTCGGCTGGTCTCCTACGAGCAGTACTTC,TRBV29-1,NA,NA,TRBJ2-7,12
CASSPGTGGFF,TGCGCCAGCAGCCCCGGGACGGGAGGGTTCTTC,TRBV11-2,TRBD2,NA,TRBJ2-1,11
CASGGINLFF,TGTGCCAGCGGGGGTATTAACCTGTTTTTT,TRBV28,NA,many,TRBJ1-4,10
CASSFGQRGYGYTF,TGTGCCAGCAGTTTCGGCCAGAGGGGCTATGGCTACACCTTC,TRBV12-3/TRBV12-4,NA,NA,TRBJ1-2,14
CASDGDRSQFF,TGTGCCAGCGATGGGGACAGGTCGCAGTTCTTC,TRBV7-9,TRBD1,NA,TRBJ2-1,11
CASSQVLTGGHNEQFF,TGTGCCAGCAGCCAAGTTTTAACAGGAGGACACAATGAGCAGTTCTTC,TRBV4-2,NA,NA,TRBJ2-1,16
CASSQDDRGHGTYEQYF,TGTGCCAGCAGCCAAGACGATCGGGGACACGGCACCTACGAGCAGTACTTC,TRBV4-2,NA,NA,TRBJ2-7,17
CASSQDGPGSIGNEQFF,TGCGCCAGCAGCCAAGACGGCCCAGGGTCTATCGGGAATGAGCAGTTCTTC,TRBV4-3,NA,NA,TRBJ2-1,17
CAIRVQGSYEQYF,TGTGCCATCAGGGTACAGGGCTCCTACGAGCAGTACTTC,TRBV10-3,NA,NA,TRBJ2-7,13